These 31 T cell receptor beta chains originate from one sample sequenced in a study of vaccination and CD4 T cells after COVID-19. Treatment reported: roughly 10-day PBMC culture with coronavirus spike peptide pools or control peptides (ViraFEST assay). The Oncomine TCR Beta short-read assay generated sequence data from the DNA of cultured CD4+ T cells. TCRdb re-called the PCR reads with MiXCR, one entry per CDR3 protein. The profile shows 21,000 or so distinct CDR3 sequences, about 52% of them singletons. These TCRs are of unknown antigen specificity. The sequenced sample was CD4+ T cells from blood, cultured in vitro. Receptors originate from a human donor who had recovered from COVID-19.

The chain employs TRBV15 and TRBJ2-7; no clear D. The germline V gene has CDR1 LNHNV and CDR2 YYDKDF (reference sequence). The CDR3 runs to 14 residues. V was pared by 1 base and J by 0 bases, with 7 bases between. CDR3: CATSRGRASYEQYF. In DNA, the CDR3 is TGTGCCACCAGCAGAGGCCGGGCCTCCTACGAGCAGTACTTC.

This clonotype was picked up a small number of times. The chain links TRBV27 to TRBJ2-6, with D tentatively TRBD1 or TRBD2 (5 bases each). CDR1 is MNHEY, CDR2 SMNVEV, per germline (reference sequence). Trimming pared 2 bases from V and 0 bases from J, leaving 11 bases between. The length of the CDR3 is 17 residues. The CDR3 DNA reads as TGTGCCAGCAGTTTAGGGACCTCAGCCTCTGGGGCCAACGTCCTGACTTTC. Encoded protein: CASSLGTSASGANVLTF.

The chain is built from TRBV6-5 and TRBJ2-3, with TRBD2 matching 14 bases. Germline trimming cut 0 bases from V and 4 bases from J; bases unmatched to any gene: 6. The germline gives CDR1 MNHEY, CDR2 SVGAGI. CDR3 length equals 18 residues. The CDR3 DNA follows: TGTGCCAGCAGTTACTCCTATAGACTAGCGGGGGGGGCAGATACGCAGTATTTT. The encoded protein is CASSYSYRLAGGADTQYF.

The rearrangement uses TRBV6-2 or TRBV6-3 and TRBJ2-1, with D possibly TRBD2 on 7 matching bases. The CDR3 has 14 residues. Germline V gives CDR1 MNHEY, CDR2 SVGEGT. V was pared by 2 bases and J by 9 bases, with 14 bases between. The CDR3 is CASSYRIRGGEQFF. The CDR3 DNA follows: TGTGCCAGCAGTTACCGTATAAGGGGGGGTGAGCAGTTCTTC.

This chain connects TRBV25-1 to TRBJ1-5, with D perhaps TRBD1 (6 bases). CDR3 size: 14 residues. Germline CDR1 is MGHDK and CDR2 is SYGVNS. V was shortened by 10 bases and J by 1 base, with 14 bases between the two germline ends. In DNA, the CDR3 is TGTGCCACTAAGGGGGGGCACAGCAATCAGCCCCAGCATTTT. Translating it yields CATKGGHSNQPQHF.

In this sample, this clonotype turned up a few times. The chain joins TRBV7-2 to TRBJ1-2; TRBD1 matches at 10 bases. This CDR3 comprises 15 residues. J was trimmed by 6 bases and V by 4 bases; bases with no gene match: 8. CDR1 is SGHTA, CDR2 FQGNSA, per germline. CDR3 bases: TGTGCCAGCAGCTCCTCTCCGGGACAGGGGAATGGCTACACCTTC. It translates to CASSSSPGQGNGYTF.

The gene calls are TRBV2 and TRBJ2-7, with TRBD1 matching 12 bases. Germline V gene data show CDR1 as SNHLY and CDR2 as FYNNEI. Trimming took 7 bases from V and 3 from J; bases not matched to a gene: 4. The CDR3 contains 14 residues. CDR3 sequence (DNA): TGTGCCAGCAAGGGACAGGGGGCGGTCTACGAGCAGTACTTC. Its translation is CASKGQGAVYEQYF. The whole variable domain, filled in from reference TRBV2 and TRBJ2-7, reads EPEVTQTPSHQVTQMGQEVILRCVPISNHLYFYWYRQILGQKVEFLVSFYNNEISEKSEIFDDQFSVERPDGSNFTLKIRSTKLEDSAMYFCASKGQGAVYEQYFGPGTRLTVT.

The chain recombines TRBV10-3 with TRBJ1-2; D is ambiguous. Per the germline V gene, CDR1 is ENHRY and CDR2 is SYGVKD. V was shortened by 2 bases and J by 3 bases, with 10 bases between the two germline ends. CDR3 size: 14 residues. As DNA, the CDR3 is TGTGCCATCAGTGAGCTTGGGGAGGACTATGGCTACACCTTC. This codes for CAISELGEDYGYTF.

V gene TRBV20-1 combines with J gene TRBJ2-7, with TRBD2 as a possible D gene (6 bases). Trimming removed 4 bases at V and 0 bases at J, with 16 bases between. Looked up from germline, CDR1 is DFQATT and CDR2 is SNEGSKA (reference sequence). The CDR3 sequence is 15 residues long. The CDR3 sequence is CSATLPGTGSYEQYF. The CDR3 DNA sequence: TGCAGTGCTACCCTGCCCGGGACTGGCTCCTACGAGCAGTACTTC.

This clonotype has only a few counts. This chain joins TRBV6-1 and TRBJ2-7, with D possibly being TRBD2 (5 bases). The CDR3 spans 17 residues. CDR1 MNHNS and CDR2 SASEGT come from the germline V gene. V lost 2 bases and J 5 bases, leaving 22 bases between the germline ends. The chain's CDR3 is CASSELRGLRIDNEQYF. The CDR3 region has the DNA TGTGCCAGCAGTGAATTAAGAGGACTCCGAATCGATAACGAGCAGTACTTC.

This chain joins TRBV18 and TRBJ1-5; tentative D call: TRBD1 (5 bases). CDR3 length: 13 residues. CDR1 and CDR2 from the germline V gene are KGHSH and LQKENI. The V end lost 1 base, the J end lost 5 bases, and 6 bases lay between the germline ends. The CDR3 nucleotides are TGTGCCAGCTCACCACTGGGGGATCAGCCCCAGCATTTT. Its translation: CASSPLGDQPQHF.

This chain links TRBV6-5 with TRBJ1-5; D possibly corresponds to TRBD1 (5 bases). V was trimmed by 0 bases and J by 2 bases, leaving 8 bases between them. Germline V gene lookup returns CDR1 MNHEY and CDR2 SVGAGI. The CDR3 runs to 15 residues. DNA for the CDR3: TGTGCCAGCAGTTACTCGTGGGACGGCAATCAGCCCCAGCATTTT. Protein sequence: CASSYSWDGNQPQHF.

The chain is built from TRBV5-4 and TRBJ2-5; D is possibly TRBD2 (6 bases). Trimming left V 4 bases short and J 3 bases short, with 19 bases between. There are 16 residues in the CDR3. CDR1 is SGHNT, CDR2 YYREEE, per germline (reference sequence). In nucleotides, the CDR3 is TGTGCCAGCAGCACACCGGGAGCCCGGACCGAAGAGACCCAGTACTTC. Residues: CASSTPGARTEETQYF.

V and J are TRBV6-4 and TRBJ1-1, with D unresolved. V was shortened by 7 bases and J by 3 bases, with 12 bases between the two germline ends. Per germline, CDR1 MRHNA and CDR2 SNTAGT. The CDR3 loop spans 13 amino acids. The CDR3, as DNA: TGTGCCAGCAAGCGGACCTCGGACACTGAAGCTTTCTTT. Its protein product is CASKRTSDTEAFF.

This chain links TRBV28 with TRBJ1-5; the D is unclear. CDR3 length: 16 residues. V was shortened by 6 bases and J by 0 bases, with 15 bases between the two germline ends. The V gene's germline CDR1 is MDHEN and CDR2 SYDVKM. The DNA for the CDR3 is TGTGCCAGCAGCTTAAAAGGGTTCTATAGCAATCAGCCCCAGCATTTT. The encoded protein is CASSLKGFYSNQPQHF.

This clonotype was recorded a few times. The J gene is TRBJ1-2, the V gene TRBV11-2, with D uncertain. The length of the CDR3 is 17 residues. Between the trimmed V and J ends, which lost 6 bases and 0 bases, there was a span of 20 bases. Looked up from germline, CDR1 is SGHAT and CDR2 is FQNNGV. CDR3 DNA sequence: TGTGCCAGCAGGTTACCGGGCCGGGGAGAGACTAACTATGGCTACACCTTC. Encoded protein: CASRLPGRGETNYGYTF.

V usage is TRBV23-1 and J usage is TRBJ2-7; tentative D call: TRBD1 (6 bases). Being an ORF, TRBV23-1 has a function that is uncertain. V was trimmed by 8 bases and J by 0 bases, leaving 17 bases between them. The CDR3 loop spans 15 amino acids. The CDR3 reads CASGGFSGASYEQYF. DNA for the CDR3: TGCGCCAGCGGTGGCTTCTCAGGGGCCTCCTACGAGCAGTACTTC.

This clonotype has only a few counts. CDR3 sequence: CSAKTPGTGAKNIQYF. The CDR3 region has the DNA TGCAGTGCTAAAACTCCCGGGACAGGAGCCAAAAACATTCAGTACTTC. The V gene is TRBV20-1, the J gene TRBJ2-4; TRBD1 aligns across 8 bases. Germline CDR1 is DFQATT and CDR2 is SNEGSKA (reference sequence). Trimming removed 4 bases from V and 0 bases from J; junction bases left unmatched: 8. The CDR3 loop spans 16 amino acids.

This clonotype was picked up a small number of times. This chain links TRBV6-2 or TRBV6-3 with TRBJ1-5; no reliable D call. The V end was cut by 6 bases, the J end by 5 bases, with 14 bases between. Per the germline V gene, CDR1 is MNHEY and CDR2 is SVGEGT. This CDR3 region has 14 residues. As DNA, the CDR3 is TGTGCCAGCAGGGTCTCCGGCGGCGATCAGCCCCAGCATTTT. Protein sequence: CASRVSGGDQPQHF.

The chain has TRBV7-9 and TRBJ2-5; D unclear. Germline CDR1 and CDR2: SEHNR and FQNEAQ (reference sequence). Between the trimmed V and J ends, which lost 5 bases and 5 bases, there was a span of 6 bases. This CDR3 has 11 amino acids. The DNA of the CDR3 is TGTGCCAGCAGCCCCGGGGAGACCCAGTACTTC. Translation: CASSPGETQYF.

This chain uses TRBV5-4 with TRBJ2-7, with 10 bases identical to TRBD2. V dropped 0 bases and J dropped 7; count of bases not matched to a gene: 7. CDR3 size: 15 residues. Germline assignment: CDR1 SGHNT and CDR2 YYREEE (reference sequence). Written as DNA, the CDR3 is TGTGCCAGCAGCTTGGACATAGCGGGAGGTAGGGAGCAGTACTTC. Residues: CASSLDIAGGREQYF.

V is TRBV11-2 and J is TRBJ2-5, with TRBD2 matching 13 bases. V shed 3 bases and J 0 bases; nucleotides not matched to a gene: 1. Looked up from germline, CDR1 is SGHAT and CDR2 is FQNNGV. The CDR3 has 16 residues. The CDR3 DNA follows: TGTGCCAGCAGCTTGGGACTAGCGGGGTACCAAGAGACCCAGTACTTC. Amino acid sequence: CASSLGLAGYQETQYF.

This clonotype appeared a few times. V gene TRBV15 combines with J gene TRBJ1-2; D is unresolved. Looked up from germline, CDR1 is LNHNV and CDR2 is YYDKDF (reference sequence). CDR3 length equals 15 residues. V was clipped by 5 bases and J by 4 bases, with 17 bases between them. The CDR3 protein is CATSPPGKEGYGYTF. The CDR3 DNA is TGTGCCACCAGCCCTCCGGGGAAGGAAGGCTATGGCTACACCTTC.

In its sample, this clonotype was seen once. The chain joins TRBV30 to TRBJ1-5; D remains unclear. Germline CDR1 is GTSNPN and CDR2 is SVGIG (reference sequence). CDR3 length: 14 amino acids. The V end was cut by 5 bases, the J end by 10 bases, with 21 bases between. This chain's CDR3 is CAWDGGLPEGPQHF. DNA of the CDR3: TGTGCCTGGGACGGTGGACTGCCTGAAGGACCCCAGCATTTT.

CDR3 sequence (DNA): TGCAGTGCTAGGTGGGAACTCTCGGGGAACACTGAAGCTTTCTTT. This codes for CSARWELSGNTEAFF. The V and J genes are TRBV20-1 and TRBJ1-1, with no clear D. The CDR3 loop spans 15 amino acids. Germline lookup yields CDR1 DFQATT and CDR2 SNEGSKA (reference sequence). Trimming took off 3 bases at V and 1 base at J, with 15 bases between the two ends.

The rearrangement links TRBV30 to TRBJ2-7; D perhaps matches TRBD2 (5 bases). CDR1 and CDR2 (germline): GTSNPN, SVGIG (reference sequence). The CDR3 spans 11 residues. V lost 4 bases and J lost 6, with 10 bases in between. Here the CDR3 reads CAWKAGSEQYF. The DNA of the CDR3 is TGTGCCTGGAAGGCGGGCTCCGAGCAGTACTTC.

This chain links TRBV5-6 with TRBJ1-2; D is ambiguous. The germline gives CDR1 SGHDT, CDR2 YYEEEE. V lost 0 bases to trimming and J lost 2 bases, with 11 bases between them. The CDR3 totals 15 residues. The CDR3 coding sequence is TGTGCCAGCAGCTTGGAGCTAGGGATGAACTATGGCTACACCTTC. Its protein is CASSLELGMNYGYTF.

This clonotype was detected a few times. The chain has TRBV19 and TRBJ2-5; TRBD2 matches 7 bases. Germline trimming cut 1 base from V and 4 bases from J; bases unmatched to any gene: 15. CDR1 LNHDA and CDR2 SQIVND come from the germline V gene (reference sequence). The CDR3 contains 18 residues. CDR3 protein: CASSIGEASGESRETQYF. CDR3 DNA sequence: TGTGCCAGTAGTATAGGGGAGGCAAGCGGGGAGTCGAGAGAGACCCAGTACTTC.

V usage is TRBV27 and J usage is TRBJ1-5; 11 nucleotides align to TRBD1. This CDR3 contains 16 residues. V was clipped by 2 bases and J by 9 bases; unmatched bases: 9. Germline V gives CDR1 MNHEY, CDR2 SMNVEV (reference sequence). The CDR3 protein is CASSLRGQGVPGPQHF. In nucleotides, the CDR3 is TGTGCCAGCAGTTTAAGGGGACAGGGGGTTCCAGGGCCCCAGCATTTT.

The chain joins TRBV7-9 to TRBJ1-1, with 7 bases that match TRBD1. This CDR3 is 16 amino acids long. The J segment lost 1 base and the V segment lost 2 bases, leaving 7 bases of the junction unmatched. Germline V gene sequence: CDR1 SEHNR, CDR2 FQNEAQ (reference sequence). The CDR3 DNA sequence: TGTGCCAGCAGCTTACAGACAGGGTGGTCGAACACTGAAGCTTTCTTT. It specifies CASSLQTGWSNTEAFF. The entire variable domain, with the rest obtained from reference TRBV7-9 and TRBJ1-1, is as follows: DTGVSQNPRHKITKRGQNVTFRCDPISEHNRLYWYRQTLGQGPEFLTYFQNEAQLEKSRLLSDRFSAERPKGSFSTLEIQRTEQGDSAMYLCASSLQTGWSNTEAFFGQGTRLTVV.

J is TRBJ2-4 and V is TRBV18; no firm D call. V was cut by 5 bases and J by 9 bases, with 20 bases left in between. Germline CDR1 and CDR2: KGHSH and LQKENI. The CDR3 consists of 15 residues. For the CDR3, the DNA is TGTGCCAGCTCAGAAATGGGCAGGCCCTCCGGCATTCAGTACTTC. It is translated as CASSEMGRPSGIQYF.